These 5 T cell receptor beta chains were all obtained from the same sample, sequenced in a study of blood T cell repertoires in COVID-19. The data were produced by immunoSEQ multiplex PCR, yet TCRdb's version contains in-frame clones alone and is incomplete. Here the sample spans 250,000 or so clones, 82% being singletons. Sequenced input: peripheral blood. Receptors were obtained from a woman in her 70s with acute or convalescent COVID-19.

This chain uses TRBV6-2 or TRBV6-3 with TRBJ1-1, with TRBD1 as a possible D gene (6 bases). This CDR3 has 16 residues. CDR1 is MNHEY, CDR2 SVGEGT, per germline. V lost 6 bases to trimming and J lost 4 bases, with 21 bases between them. This CDR3 is CASSPYRVPFVTEAFF. The CDR3 DNA is TGTGCCAGCAGCCCATACAGGGTACCGTTTGTCACTGAAGCTTTCTTT.

This chain links TRBV2 with TRBJ2-7; 9 nucleotides agree with TRBD1. V trimming: 8 bases; J trimming: 2 bases; junction bases outside the gene matches: 4. The CDR3 is 13 amino acids. Germline V lookup: CDR1 SNHLY, CDR2 FYNNEI. The CDR3 coding sequence is TGTGCCAGCGCCGGACAGGGGACCTACGAGCAGTACTTC. Translated: CASAGQGTYEQYF.

The chain joins TRBV7-9 to TRBJ2-7; 7 bases align to TRBD1. The CDR3 is 16 amino acids. Germline assignment: CDR1 SEHNR and CDR2 FQNEAQ (reference sequence). Unmatched junction bases numbered 9, after V lost 1 base and J lost 3 bases. The CDR3 is CASSLGLLGTVYEQYF. The CDR3 DNA reads TGTGCCAGCAGCTTAGGGTTACTGGGGACAGTCTACGAGCAGTACTTC.

This chain links TRBV12-3 or TRBV12-4 with TRBJ1-2; a weak D match, TRBD1 (5 bases). V was clipped by 6 bases and J by 2 bases, with 10 bases between them. This CDR3 is built from 13 residues. The CDR3 region has the DNA TGTGCCAGCAGCACGACAGAGAACTATGGCTACACCTTC. This translates into CASSTTENYGYTF.

This clone was seen only a few times. The rearrangement joins TRBV25-1 to TRBJ1-3, with D possibly matching TRBD1 (6 bases). V dropped 7 bases and J dropped 3 bases, with 13 bases sitting between them. The germline CDR1 and CDR2 sequences are MGHDK and SYGVNS. The CDR3 length is 14 residues. The CDR3 nucleotides read TGTGCCAGCAAAGGTGGGGGCGGTGGAAACACCATATATTTT. Amino acids: CASKGGGGGNTIYF. Full variable domain (missing parts from reference TRBV25-1 and TRBJ1-3): EADIYQTPRYLVIGTGKKITLECSQTMGHDKMYWYQQDPGMELHLIHYSYGVNSTEKGDLSSESTVSRIRTEHFPLTLESARPSHTSQYLCASKGGGGGNTIYFGEGSWLTVV.